The following is a TCR beta chain sequence with its context. Recruited during active infection, patients (from Seattle) were subsequently followed longitudinally. The source of the sample is a study of blood T cell repertoires in COVID-19. On the study more broadly: T cells, B-cell-depleted T cells, or PBMCs provided the cDNA or gDNA that served as material.

As originally analysed: Estimated nucleated cell counts came from reference gene primer amplification. Profiled with immunoSEQ multiplex PCR; TCRdb holds only in-frame clones, not every one. D and trimming were read from the DNA, whereas the V and J calls and clone size are those reported in that table. The sample consists of 540,000 or so clones, 70% to 90% of them appearing once. The CDR3 consists of 16 residues. V lost 1 base to trimming and J lost 2 bases; unmatched junction nucleotides: 6. The V gene's germline CDR1 is LGHDT and CDR2 YNNKEL (reference sequence). The rearrangement joins TRBV3-1 (or the pseudogene TRBV3-2) to TRBJ2-3; 7 bases map to TRBD2. The origin of this receptor is a woman aged 45-65 years with COVID-19, enrolled during active disease. The source material was peripheral blood. Here the CDR3 reads CASSQGTGGSTDTQYF. CDR3 in DNA: TGTGCCAGCAGCCAAGGAACGGGGGGATCCACAGATACGCAGTATTTT.